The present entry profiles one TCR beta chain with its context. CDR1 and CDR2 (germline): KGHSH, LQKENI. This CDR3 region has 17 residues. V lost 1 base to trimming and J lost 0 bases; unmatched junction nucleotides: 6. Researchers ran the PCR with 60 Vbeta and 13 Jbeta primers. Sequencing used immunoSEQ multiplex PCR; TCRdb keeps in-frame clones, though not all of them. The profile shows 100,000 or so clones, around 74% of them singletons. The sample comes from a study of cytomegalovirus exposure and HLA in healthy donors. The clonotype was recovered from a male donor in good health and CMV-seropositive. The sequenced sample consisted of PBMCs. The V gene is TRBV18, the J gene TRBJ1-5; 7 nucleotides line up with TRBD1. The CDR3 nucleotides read TGTGCCAGCTCACCACTCGCTACAGGGGTTAGCAATCAGCCCCAGCATTTT. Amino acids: CASSPLATGVSNQPQHF.